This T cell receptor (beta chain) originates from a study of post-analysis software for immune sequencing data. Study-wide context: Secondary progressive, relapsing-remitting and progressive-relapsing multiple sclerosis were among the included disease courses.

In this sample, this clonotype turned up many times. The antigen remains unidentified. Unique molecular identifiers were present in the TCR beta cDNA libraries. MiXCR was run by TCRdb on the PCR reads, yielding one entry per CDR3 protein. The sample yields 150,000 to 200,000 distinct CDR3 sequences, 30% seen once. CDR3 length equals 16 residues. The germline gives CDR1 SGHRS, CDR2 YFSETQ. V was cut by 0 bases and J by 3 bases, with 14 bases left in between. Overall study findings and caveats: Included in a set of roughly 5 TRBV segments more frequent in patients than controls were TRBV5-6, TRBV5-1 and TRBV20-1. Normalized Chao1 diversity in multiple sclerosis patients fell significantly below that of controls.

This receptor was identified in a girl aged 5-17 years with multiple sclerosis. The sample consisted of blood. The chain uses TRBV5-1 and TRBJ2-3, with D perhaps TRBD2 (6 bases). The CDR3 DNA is TGCGCCAGCAGCTTGGGTTGGTACGGGGGTACAGATACGCAGTATTTT. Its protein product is CASSLGWYGGTDTQYF.